The next 28 T cell receptor beta chains were all read from a single sample in a study of T cell repertoires in cytomegalovirus infection. Using its own MiXCR run on the reads, TCRdb lists one record per CDR3 protein. The data show about 150,000 distinct CDR3 sequences, 23% seen once. Specimen: PBMCs. These receptor sequences come from a human donor in good health (CMV status not recorded). Some clones in this sample may be carry-over from other donors' samples.

The chain combines TRBV3-1 with TRBJ1-1, with D unresolved. Per germline, CDR1 LGHDT and CDR2 YNNKEL (reference sequence). V was shortened by 0 bases and J by 6 bases, with 11 bases between the two germline ends. CDR3 size: 14 residues. The CDR3 spells CASSQDKGWAEAFF. The CDR3 DNA sequence: TGTGCCAGCAGCCAAGACAAGGGATGGGCTGAAGCTTTCTTT.

This clonotype has more than one count but fewer than ten. This chain links TRBV14 with TRBJ2-5; 8 nucleotides match TRBD2. Germline CDR1 SGHDN, CDR2 FVKESK. V lost 2 bases, J lost 6 bases, and 8 bases stayed unmatched. The CDR3 totals 15 residues. The CDR3 spells CASSQPGLEVKTQYF. The DNA of the CDR3 is TGTGCCAGCAGCCAACCGGGACTAGAAGTGAAGACCCAGTACTTC.

At least ten counts were recorded for this clonotype. J is TRBJ2-2 and V is TRBV24-1; 8 bases line up with TRBD2. The CDR3 contains 18 residues. CDR1 and CDR2 from the germline V gene are KGHDR and SFDVKD. The J segment lost 4 bases and the V segment lost 4 bases, leaving 13 bases of the junction unmatched. The CDR3 region has the DNA TGTGCCACCAGTGACCCGCCGAGCGGGAGTAGGGTCACCGGGGAGCTGTTTTTT. Translation: CATSDPPSGSRVTGELFF.

This chain joins TRBV20-1 and TRBJ2-7, with D maybe TRBD2 (7 bases). This CDR3 has 18 residues. The V end lost 0 bases, the J end lost 0 bases, and 21 bases lay between the germline ends. Germline V gives CDR1 DFQATT, CDR2 SNEGSKA (reference sequence). Here the CDR3 reads CSARDPAGGPESSYEQYF. The CDR3 nucleotides read TGCAGTGCTAGAGATCCGGCCGGGGGGCCGGAGAGCTCCTACGAGCAGTACTTC.

This clonotype appeared a few times. The gene calls are TRBV2 and TRBJ1-5; a possible D gene is TRBD1 (5 bases). The CDR3 consists of 14 residues. V was cut by 5 bases and J by 2 bases, with 10 bases left in between. CDR1 is SNHLY and CDR2 is FYNNEI in the germline V gene. CDR3 sequence reads: CASSYQGGNQPQHF. The CDR3, as DNA: TGTGCCAGCAGTTACCAGGGCGGCAATCAGCCCCAGCATTTT.

This clonotype was counted a few times. The chain recombines TRBV18 with TRBJ1-1; the D is unclear. The germline V and J ends were trimmed by 2 bases and 0 bases, with 7 bases remaining between them. The CDR3 length is 14 residues. Germline V gene sequence: CDR1 KGHSH, CDR2 LQKENI. The CDR3 DNA reads as TGTGCCAGCTCACCAGAGAGTTTGAACACTGAAGCTTTCTTT. It codes for CASSPESLNTEAFF. The variable domain in full, with the rest retrieved from reference TRBV18 and TRBJ1-1, is NAGVMQNPRHLVRRRGQEARLRCSPMKGHSHVYWYRQLPEEGLKFMVYLQKENIIDESGMPKERFSAEFPKEGPSILRIQQVVRGDSAAYFCASSPESLNTEAFFGQGTRLTVV.

This clonotype was seen many times. V is TRBV6-1 and J is TRBJ2-3; D perhaps matches TRBD1 (5 bases). Trimming pared 0 bases from V and 3 bases from J, leaving 13 bases between. This CDR3 region has 16 residues. CDR1 and CDR2 (germline): MNHNS, SASEGT. CDR3 loop: CASSEAFQGMTDTQYF. As DNA, the CDR3 is TGTGCCAGCAGTGAAGCTTTCCAGGGCATGACAGATACGCAGTATTTT.

This sequence joins TRBV28 and TRBJ2-5; tentative D call: TRBD1 (8 bases). Germline lookup yields CDR1 MDHEN and CDR2 SYDVKM. The length of the CDR3 is 20 residues. Trimming removed 4 bases from V and 0 bases from J, with 27 bases in between. This CDR3 reads CASSSPRTGREGDHQETQYF. The DNA for the CDR3 is TGTGCCAGCAGTTCACCAAGGACAGGGAGGGAGGGGGACCACCAAGAGACCCAGTACTTC.

This clonotype occurred many times. The chain has TRBV28 and TRBJ1-1; TRBD1 aligns across 11 bases. In germline, CDR1 is MDHEN, CDR2 SYDVKM. J lost 8 bases, V lost 5 bases, and 4 bases had no gene match. The CDR3 has 13 amino acids. The CDR3 is CASSPGQGVEAFF. CDR3 DNA sequence: TGTGCCAGCAGTCCGGGACAGGGGGTGGAAGCTTTCTTT.

DNA of the CDR3: TGTGCCAGCAGCTTAAGTTCGAGGAACTACGAGCAGTTCTTC. Amino acid sequence: CASSLSSRNYEQFF. The chain recombines TRBV7-8 with TRBJ2-7; D call uncertain. The tail of the sequence fits TRBJ2-1 better, so the J call may be wrong. This CDR3 spans 14 amino acids. The V gene's germline CDR1 is SGHVS and CDR2 FQNEAQ.

The chain couples TRBV11-2 to TRBJ2-4; D could derive from TRBD1 or TRBD2 (5 bases each). This CDR3 spans 16 amino acids. The germline CDR1 and CDR2 sequences are SGHAT and FQNNGV. The V end was cut by 0 bases, the J end by 3 bases, with 12 bases between. In DNA, the CDR3 is TGTGCCAGCAGCTTAGACCCCAGGGACGGCAAAAACATTCAGTACTTC. It is translated as CASSLDPRDGKNIQYF.

This clonotype came up many times. This rearrangement joins TRBV28 to TRBJ2-7, with 12 bases identical to TRBD2. This CDR3 has 15 amino acids. Germline loops: CDR1 MDHEN, CDR2 SYDVKM. V was pared by 0 bases and J by 5 bases, with 2 bases of the junction left unmatched. This chain's CDR3 is CASSLWTSGSNEQYF. The CDR3 coding sequence is TGTGCCAGCAGTTTATGGACTAGCGGGAGCAACGAGCAGTACTTC.

The count of this clonotype is one. This may stem from a read error, because a much larger clone lies one nucleotide away. The chain uses TRBV18 and TRBJ1-1; 7 nucleotides align to TRBD1. Looked up from germline, CDR1 is KGHSH and CDR2 is LQKENI. This CDR3 region has 14 residues. In nucleotides, the CDR3 is TGTGCCAGCTCACCAAATGACAGGGTGACTGTAGCTTTCTTT. This encodes CASSPNDRVTVAFF. The whole variable domain, remainder taken from reference TRBV18 and TRBJ1-1, is NAGVMQNPRHLVRRRGQEARLRCSPMKGHSHVYWYRQLPEEGLKFMVYLQKENIIDESGMPKERFSAEFPKEGPSILRIQQVVRGDSAAYFCASSPNDRVTVAFFGQGTRLTVV.

This clonotype was detected only a few times. The chain employs TRBV2 and TRBJ2-1; D not certain. This CDR3 has 12 amino acids. In germline, CDR1 is SNHLY, CDR2 FYNNEI. The V end was cut by 6 bases, the J end by 6 bases, with 9 bases between. CDR3 residues: CASSDRPNEQFF. CDR3 DNA: TGTGCCAGCAGCGACCGACCCAATGAGCAGTTCTTC.

The chain employs TRBV19 and TRBJ2-6, with unresolved D. CDR3 length: 14 amino acids. Germline V gene sequence: CDR1 LNHDA, CDR2 SQIVND (reference sequence). V was clipped by 7 bases and J by 0 bases, with 7 bases between them. CDR3 region: CASTLGSGANVLTF. CDR3 nucleotides: TGTGCCAGTACACTGGGCTCTGGGGCCAACGTCCTGACTTTC.

The chain recombines TRBV7-6 with TRBJ2-1, with D unclear. The V end was cut by 4 bases, the J end by 5 bases, with 9 bases between. Germline V gives CDR1 SGHVS, CDR2 FNYEAQ. This CDR3 contains 13 residues. CDR3: CASSSDNDNEQFF. The CDR3 nucleotides are TGTGCCAGCAGCTCCGACAACGACAATGAGCAGTTCTTC.

In this sample, this clonotype turned up a few times. J is TRBJ1-5 and V is TRBV12-3 or TRBV12-4, with TRBD1 matching 8 bases. V shed 3 bases and J 2 bases; nucleotides not matched to a gene: 3. The CDR3 runs 15 residues. The CDR3 sequence: CASSFKDRGNQPQHF. For the CDR3, the DNA is TGTGCCAGCAGTTTTAAGGACAGGGGCAATCAGCCCCAGCATTTT.

This rearrangement joins TRBV12-3 or TRBV12-4 to TRBJ1-2, with 9 nucleotides matching TRBD1. Losses at the gene ends were 5 bases for V and 8 bases for J; bases not matched to a gene: 6. CDR3 length: 13 residues. The CDR3 here is CASSLGQGLGYTF. CDR3 coding DNA: TGTGCCAGCAGTCTGGGACAGGGCCTCGGCTACACCTTC.

This clonotype is labeled as medium-sized (0.01 to 0.1%). The chain has TRBV7-2 and TRBJ2-1; D call uncertain. V was pared by 5 bases and J by 8 bases, with 13 bases between. The CDR3 spans 13 residues. Germline CDR1 SGHTA, CDR2 FQGNSA. The CDR3 DNA is TGTGCCAGCAGCACCCAAAGGGATTATGAGCAGTTCTTC. Its translation: CASSTQRDYEQFF.

This clonotype occurred many times. The chain carries TRBV19 and TRBJ2-2; D might be TRBD1 (6 bases). In germline, CDR1 is LNHDA, CDR2 SQIVND (reference sequence). CDR3 length equals 15 residues. V gave up 5 bases and J gave up 4 bases, with 14 bases separating them. The CDR3 sequence: CASSPWDTSTGELFF. CDR3 bases: TGTGCCAGTAGTCCTTGGGACACTTCCACCGGGGAGCTGTTTTTT.

CDR3 region: CASSVGGTGNTIYF. The DNA for the CDR3 is TGTGCCAGCAGCGTCGGGGGGACGGGAAACACCATATATTTT. The chain couples TRBV9 to TRBJ1-3, with D possibly TRBD1 on 5 matching bases. CDR3 length: 14 amino acids. Between the trimmed V and J ends, which lost 2 bases and 4 bases, there was a span of 10 bases. The germline CDR1 and CDR2 sequences are SGDLS and YYNGEE.

This rearrangement joins TRBV20-1 to TRBJ2-5; the D is unclear. CDR3 length: 16 residues. Between the trimmed V and J ends, which lost 0 bases and 2 bases, there was a span of 16 bases. Germline assignment: CDR1 DFQATT and CDR2 SNEGSKA (reference sequence). The CDR3 loop is CSARDSPAGLQETQYF. CDR3 bases: TGCAGTGCTAGAGATTCCCCAGCAGGTCTTCAAGAGACCCAGTACTTC.

In this sample, this clonotype turned up a few times. J is TRBJ1-5 and V is TRBV7-9, with TRBD1 as a possible D gene (6 bases). The length of the CDR3 is 19 residues. Germline CDR1 and CDR2: SEHNR and FQNEAQ (reference sequence). The V end lost 1 base, the J end lost 1 base, and 20 bases lay between the germline ends. The CDR3 coding sequence is TGTGCCAGCAGCTTAGGGGTACAGGGTGGGATAGGGAGCAATCAGCCCCAGCATTTT. Protein product: CASSLGVQGGIGSNQPQHF.

The chain uses TRBV4-1 and TRBJ1-1; weak D call: TRBD1 (5 bases). The CDR3 consists of 14 residues. Trimming took off 1 base at V and 1 base at J, with 7 bases between the two ends. Germline assignment: CDR1 MGHRA and CDR2 YSYEKL. CDR3 in amino acids: CASSQVGGNTEAFF. The CDR3 nucleotides read TGCGCCAGCAGCCAAGTTGGGGGGAACACTGAAGCTTTCTTT.

This chain uses TRBV27 with TRBJ2-3; D unclear. The CDR3 loop spans 13 amino acids. V was pared by 5 bases and J by 7 bases, with 13 bases between. Germline V lookup: CDR1 MNHEY, CDR2 SMNVEV (reference sequence). CDR3: CASSLIPLNTQYF. CDR3 nucleotide sequence: TGTGCCAGCAGTCTGATACCATTGAATACGCAGTATTTT.

This clonotype was counted between two and nine times. The rearrangement links TRBV3-1 to TRBJ1-2, with 8 bases that match TRBD1. The germline V gene has CDR1 LGHDT and CDR2 YNNKEL (reference sequence). CDR3 length equals 12 residues. Germline trimming cut 3 bases from V and 7 bases from J; bases unmatched to any gene: 1. The CDR3 is CASSQDRAGYTF. Here the CDR3 DNA reads TGTGCCAGCAGCCAGGACAGGGCTGGCTACACCTTC.

This clonotype occurred many times. V and J are TRBV7-8 and TRBJ1-1; D ambiguous. The CDR3 length is 14 residues. The V gene lost 3 bases and the J gene lost 1 base, with 9 bases spanning the gap. Germline V gives CDR1 SGHVS, CDR2 FQNEAQ. The DNA for the CDR3 is TGTGCCAGCAGCTTCCTCGTGGGGAACACTGAAGCTTTCTTT. It is translated as CASSFLVGNTEAFF.

This chain uses TRBV20-1 with TRBJ2-7, with D uncertain. Germline values: CDR1 DFQATT, CDR2 SNEGSKA (reference sequence). Trimming shortened V by 4 bases and J by 2 bases, and 15 bases separated the two germline ends. The CDR3 consists of 14 residues. CDR3 sequence reads: CSAIPIGTPYEQYF. CDR3 DNA sequence: TGCAGTGCTATTCCGATAGGAACACCCTACGAGCAGTACTTC.